This TCR beta chain originates from a study of OX40 agonist ivuxolimab in advanced cancers. Overall study: Ivuxolimab, an agonist antibody against OX40 (CD134), was given to patients. Patients assigned to dose escalation were diagnosed with hepatocellular carcinoma, melanoma, renal cell or head and neck cancer. Partial responses occurred in Three dose-escalation patients, one with hepatocellular carcinoma and two with cutaneous melanoma. General study results and limits: More expanded clones were found, on average, in CD8+ than in CD4+ T cells.

J was trimmed by 4 bases and V by 1 base; bases with no gene match: 13. Germline V gene data show CDR1 as KGHSH and CDR2 as LQKENI. This CDR3 comprises 18 residues. Concerning this clone itself: Its matching antigen is unknown.

Assay: immunoSEQ multiplex PCR; the TCRdb copy retains only in-frame clones and omits some. This table holds tens of thousands of clones, 70% to 85% found once. Sequenced here: CD4+ or CD8+ T cells sorted from blood, sampled in a trial of the OX40 agonist ivuxolimab. The V and J genes are TRBV18 and TRBJ2-7; 10 nucleotides line up with TRBD1. This sequence was found in an adult with an advanced solid tumor such as melanoma, head and neck, liver or kidney cancer. The CDR3: CASSPRQGARIAEYEQYF. DNA for the CDR3: TGTGCCAGCTCACCACGACAGGGGGCTCGGATTGCGGAATACGAGCAGTACTTC.